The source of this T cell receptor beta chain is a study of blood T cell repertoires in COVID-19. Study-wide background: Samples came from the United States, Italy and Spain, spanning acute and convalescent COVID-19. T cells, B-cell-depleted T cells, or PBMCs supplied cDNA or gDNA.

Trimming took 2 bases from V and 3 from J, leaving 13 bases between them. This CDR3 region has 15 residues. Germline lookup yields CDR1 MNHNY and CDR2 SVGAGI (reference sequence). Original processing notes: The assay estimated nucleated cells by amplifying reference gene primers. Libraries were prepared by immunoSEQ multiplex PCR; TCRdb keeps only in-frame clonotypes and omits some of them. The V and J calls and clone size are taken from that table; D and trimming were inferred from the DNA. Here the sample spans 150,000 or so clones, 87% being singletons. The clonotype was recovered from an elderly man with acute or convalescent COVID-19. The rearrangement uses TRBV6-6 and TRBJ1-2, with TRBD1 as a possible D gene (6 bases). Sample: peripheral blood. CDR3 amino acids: CASSYGTGSHYGYTF. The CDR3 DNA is TGTGCCAGCAGTTACGGTACAGGGTCCCACTATGGCTACACCTTC.